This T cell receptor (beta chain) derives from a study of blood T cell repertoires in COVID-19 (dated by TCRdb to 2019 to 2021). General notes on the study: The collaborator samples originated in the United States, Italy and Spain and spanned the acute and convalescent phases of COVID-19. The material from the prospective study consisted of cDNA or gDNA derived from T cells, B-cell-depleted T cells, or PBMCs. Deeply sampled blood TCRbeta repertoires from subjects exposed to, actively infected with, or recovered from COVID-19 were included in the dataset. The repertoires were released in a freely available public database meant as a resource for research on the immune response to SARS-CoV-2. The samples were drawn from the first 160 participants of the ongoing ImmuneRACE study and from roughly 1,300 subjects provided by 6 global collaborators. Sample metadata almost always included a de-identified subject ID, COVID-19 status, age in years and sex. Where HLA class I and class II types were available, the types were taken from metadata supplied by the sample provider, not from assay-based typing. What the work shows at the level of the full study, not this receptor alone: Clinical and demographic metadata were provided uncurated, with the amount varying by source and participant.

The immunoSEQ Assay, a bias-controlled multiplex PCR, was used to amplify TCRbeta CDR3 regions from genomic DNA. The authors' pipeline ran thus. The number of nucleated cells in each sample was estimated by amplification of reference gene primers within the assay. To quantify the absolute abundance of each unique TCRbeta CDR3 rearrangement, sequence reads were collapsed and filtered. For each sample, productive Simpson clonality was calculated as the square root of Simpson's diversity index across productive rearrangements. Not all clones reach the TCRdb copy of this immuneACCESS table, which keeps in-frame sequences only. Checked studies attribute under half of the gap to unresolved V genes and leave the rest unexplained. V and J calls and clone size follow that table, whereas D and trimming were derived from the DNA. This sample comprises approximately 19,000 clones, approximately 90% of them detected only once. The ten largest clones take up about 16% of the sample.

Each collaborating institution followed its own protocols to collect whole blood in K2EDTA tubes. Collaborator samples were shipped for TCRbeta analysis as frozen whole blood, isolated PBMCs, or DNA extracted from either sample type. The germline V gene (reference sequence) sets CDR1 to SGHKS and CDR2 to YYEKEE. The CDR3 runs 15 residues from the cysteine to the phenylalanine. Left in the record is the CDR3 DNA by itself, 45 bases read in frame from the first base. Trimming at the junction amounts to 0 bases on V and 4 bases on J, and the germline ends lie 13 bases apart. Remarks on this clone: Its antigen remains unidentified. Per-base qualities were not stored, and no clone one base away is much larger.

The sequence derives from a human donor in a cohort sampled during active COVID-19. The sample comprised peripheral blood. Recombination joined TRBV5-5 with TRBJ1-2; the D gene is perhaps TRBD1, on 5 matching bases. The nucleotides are TGTGCCAGCAGCTTGGAAATCCAGGGCAGCTATGGCTACACCTTC. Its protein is CASSLEIQGSYGYTF.